This entry describes one T cell receptor beta chain. Other DNA sequences in this specimen translate into the identical CDR3. The sample originates from a study of blood T cell repertoires in COVID-19. Study-level background: PBMCs, B-cell-depleted T cells, or T cells provided the cDNA or gDNA that made up the material.

Assay used: immunoSEQ multiplex PCR; TCRdb lists only in-frame clones, some missing. The profile shows approximately 210,000 clones, around 80% of them singletons. The receptor was isolated from a woman aged 40 to 50 with acute or convalescent COVID-19. Sequenced: peripheral blood.

CDR3 in DNA: TGTGCCAGCTCACCACCGGGACTAGCGGGTGGCACAGATACGCAGTATTTT. Its translation: CASSPPGLAGGTDTQYF. This chain connects TRBV18 to TRBJ2-3, with TRBD2 identical over 12 bases. The germline gives CDR1 KGHSH, CDR2 LQKENI. CDR3 length: 17 residues. V lost 0 bases to trimming and J lost 1 base; unmatched junction nucleotides: 2.